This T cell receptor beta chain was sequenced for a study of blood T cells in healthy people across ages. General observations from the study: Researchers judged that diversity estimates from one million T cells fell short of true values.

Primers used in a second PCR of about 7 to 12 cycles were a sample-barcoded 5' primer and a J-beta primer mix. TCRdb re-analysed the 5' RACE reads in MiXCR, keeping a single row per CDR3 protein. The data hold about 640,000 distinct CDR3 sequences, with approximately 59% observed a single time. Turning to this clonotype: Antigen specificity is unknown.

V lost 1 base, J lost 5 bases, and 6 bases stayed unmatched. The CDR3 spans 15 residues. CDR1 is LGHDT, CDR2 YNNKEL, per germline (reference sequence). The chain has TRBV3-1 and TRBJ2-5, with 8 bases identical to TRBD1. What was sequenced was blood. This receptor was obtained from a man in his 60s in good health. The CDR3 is CASSQVSGGGETQYF. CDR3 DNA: TGTGCCAGCAGCCAAGTTTCAGGGGGCGGTGAGACCCAGTACTTC.